The rows below give T cell receptor beta chains drawn from one sample of a study of T cell responses to AZD1222 COVID-19 vaccine. Profiled with immunoSEQ multiplex PCR; TCRdb holds only in-frame clones, not every one. The table shows 250,000 or so clones, with over 90% occurring only once. Sample: peripheral blood, taken on day 0 of AZD1222 vaccination. These TCRs come from an adult in good health. Both conserved end residues are part of each CDR3. D genes are given only for firm matches. Only part of the rows carry a size: once, few, many, or a class if the clone is expanded.

size: NA; V: TRBV5-1; D: NA; J: TRBJ1-4; DNA: TGCGCCAGCAGCCCAGGTAACCACAATGAAAAACTGTTTTTT; CDR3: CASSPGNHNEKLFF
size: NA; V: TRBV24-1; D: NA; J: TRBJ2-3; DNA: TGTGCCACCAGTGATTTGCGGACTTCCACAGATACGCAGTATTTT; CDR3: CATSDLRTSTDTQYF
size: NA; V: TRBV3-1/TRBV3-2; D: TRBD2; J: TRBJ2-1; DNA: TGTGCCAGCAGCTTCGGAAGCGGGAGGGCTAATGAGCAGTTCTTC; CDR3: CASSFGSGRANEQFF
size: NA; V: TRBV2; D: NA; J: TRBJ1-1; DNA: TGTGCCAGCAGTGAGACATCAGGTGAAGCTTTCTTT; CDR3: CASSETSGEAFF
size: NA; V: TRBV5-1; D: NA; J: TRBJ2-3; DNA: TGCGCCAGCAGCTTGGATGTGGGGACAGATACGCAGTATTTT; CDR3: CASSLDVGTDTQYF
size: NA; V: TRBV3-1/TRBV3-2; D: TRBD2; J: TRBJ2-3; DNA: TGTGCCAGCAGCCAGGGACTAGCGGGAGGAAGTGGAGATACGCAGTATTTT; CDR3: CASSQGLAGGSGDTQYF
size: NA; V: TRBV20-1; D: NA; J: TRBJ1-1; DNA: TGCAGTGCTAGGAGGGACACTGAAGCTTTCTTT; CDR3: CSARRDTEAFF
size: few; V: TRBV28; D: NA; J: TRBJ1-2; DNA: TGTGCCACCTATCCGGGACCCAGAACCAACTATGGCTACACCTTC; CDR3: CATYPGPRTNYGYTF
size: NA; V: TRBV2; D: NA; J: TRBJ1-5; DNA: TGTGCCAGCAGTGGGGAGACCAATCAGCCCCAGCATTTT; CDR3: CASSGETNQPQHF
size: NA; V: TRBV10-3; D: NA; J: TRBJ2-7; DNA: TGTGCCATCAGTGTTGCCTCCTCGATCCGGCACGTCGAGCAGTACTTC; CDR3: CAISVASSIRHVEQYF
size: NA; V: TRBV28; D: NA; J: TRBJ1-2; DNA: TGTGCCAGCAGTCTCAGGCCATCCGGGGATGGCTACACCTTC; CDR3: CASSLRPSGDGYTF
size: once; V: TRBV5-1; D: TRBD1; J: TRBJ1-2; DNA: TGCGCCAGCAGCCTCGGGGACAGGTCCCATAACTATGGCTACACCTTC; CDR3: CASSLGDRSHNYGYTF
size: NA; V: TRBV2; D: NA; J: TRBJ1-5; DNA: TGTGCCAGCAGTGAAAGGGCTCGGGGTCAGCCCCAGCATTTT; CDR3: CASSERARGQPQHF
size: NA; V: TRBV28; D: NA; J: TRBJ1-5; DNA: TGTGCCAGCGGGAACAACAATCAGCCCCAGCATTTT; CDR3: CASGNNNQPQHF
size: NA; V: TRBV18; D: NA; J: TRBJ2-7; DNA: TGTGCCAGCTCCCCCGGACACTCGTCCTACGAGCAGTACTTC; CDR3: CASSPGHSSYEQYF
size: NA; V: TRBV19; D: NA; J: TRBJ1-5; DNA: TGTGCCAGTAGTATTTCAGTCAATCAGCCCCAGCATTTT; CDR3: CASSISVNQPQHF
size: NA; V: TRBV28; D: NA; J: TRBJ2-1; DNA: TGTGCCAGCAGTCCCGGGGGCAGGGGGTCCTACAATGAGCAGTTCTTC; CDR3: CASSPGGRGSYNEQFF
size: NA; V: TRBV28; D: NA; J: TRBJ1-1; DNA: TGTGCCAGCAGCCCAGGGACCTACACTGAAGCTTTCTTT; CDR3: CASSPGTYTEAFF
size: NA; V: TRBV6-1; D: TRBD2; J: TRBJ2-7; DNA: TGTGCCAGCAGTGATGGCTCTAGCGGGAGGTCCCGCTACGAGCAGTACTTC; CDR3: CASSDGSSGRSRYEQYF
size: NA; V: TRBV29-1; D: NA; J: TRBJ1-1; DNA: TGCAGCGTTAGTAGGGGGTTGAAGACTGAAGCTTTCTTT; CDR3: CSVSRGLKTEAFF
size: NA; V: TRBV7-9; D: NA; J: TRBJ2-7; DNA: TGTGCCAGCAGCCCCCGGGGAGGCAGGGCGGTCCACGCCTACGAGCAGTACTTC; CDR3: CASSPRGGRAVHAYEQYF
size: NA; V: TRBV5-6; D: NA; J: TRBJ1-3; DNA: TGTGCCAGCATCCCGGGTAACACCATATATTTT; CDR3: CASIPGNTIYF
size: NA; V: TRBV19; D: NA; J: TRBJ1-3; DNA: TGTGCCAGTACTCTTGGGTTCGCTCCGATTGGAAACACCATATATTTT; CDR3: CASTLGFAPIGNTIYF
size: NA; V: TRBV7-9; D: NA; J: TRBJ2-7; DNA: TGTGCCAGCAGCGGGTCGCCGGGACGGAGGGGTACTGTCGAGCAGTACTTC; CDR3: CASSGSPGRRGTVEQYF
size: once; V: TRBV29-1; D: NA; J: TRBJ1-1; DNA: TGCAGCGTAGAAGGGCCTTTTAACACTGAAGCTTTCTTT; CDR3: CSVEGPFNTEAFF
size: NA; V: TRBV5-6; D: TRBD1; J: TRBJ1-2; DNA: TGTGCCAGCAGCCCACCCGACAGGGCCTATGGCTACACCTTC; CDR3: CASSPPDRAYGYTF
size: NA; V: TRBV19; D: TRBD1; J: TRBJ2-6; DNA: TGTGCCAGTAGTATGGGACAGGCCTCTAGCTCTGGGGCCAACGTCCTGACTTTC; CDR3: CASSMGQASSSGANVLTF
size: NA; V: TRBV14; D: NA; J: TRBJ1-6; DNA: TGTGCCAGCAGCCAAGAAGTCACAGGATCACCCCTCCACTTT; CDR3: CASSQEVTGSPLHF
size: NA; V: TRBV2; D: NA; J: TRBJ1-2; DNA: TGTGCCAGCAGTTCATATGGGGGCAACTATGGCTACACCTTC; CDR3: CASSSYGGNYGYTF
size: NA; V: TRBV3-1/TRBV3-2; D: TRBD1; J: TRBJ2-7; DNA: TGTGCCAGCAGCCAAGAAGGGTGGGCAGGGGGCGGTGAGCAGTACTTC; CDR3: CASSQEGWAGGGEQYF
size: NA; V: TRBV5-4; D: NA; J: TRBJ1-2; DNA: TGTGCCAGCAGCCCGGATAACTATGGCTACACCTTC; CDR3: CASSPDNYGYTF
size: NA; V: TRBV25-1; D: TRBD1; J: TRBJ2-7; DNA: TGTGCCAGCCAGGGGGACACGACCTACGAGCAGTACTTC; CDR3: CASQGDTTYEQYF
size: NA; V: TRBV2; D: TRBD2; J: TRBJ2-7; DNA: TGTGCCAGCAGTCGGGATAGCGGGGGAAACGAGCAGTACTTC; CDR3: CASSRDSGGNEQYF
size: once; V: TRBV30; D: NA; J: TRBJ1-5; DNA: TGTGCCTGGAACGTACAGGGTTGGGGGCCCCAGCATTTT; CDR3: CAWNVQGWGPQHF
size: NA; V: TRBV2; D: TRBD1; J: TRBJ2-7; DNA: TGTGCCAGCAGCCCGGACAGGGGAAATGGCGAGCAGTACTTC; CDR3: CASSPDRGNGEQYF
size: NA; V: TRBV18; D: NA; J: TRBJ1-6; DNA: TGTGCCAGCTCACTATCCGGGACGCCCGTTTCACCCCTCCACTTT; CDR3: CASSLSGTPVSPLHF